Described below is a single TCR beta chain sequence and its context. Clones were read by immunoSEQ multiplex PCR, and TCRdb kept only the in-frame ones, dropping some. The repertoire has 400,000 to 450,000 clones, approximately 92% of them found once; the top ten carry roughly 1.7%. Treatment given: 19 received Ad26.COV2.S at low or high dose, single or two shots; 5 received placebo; per-sample allocation not given. Sampling occurred on day 63 after the first vaccine or placebo injection. Built on an Ad26 vector, the vaccine expressed Wuhan-strain SARS-CoV-2 spike. This entry is derived from a study of Ad26.COV2.S vaccination and SARS-CoV-2 variants. The CDR3 totals 15 residues. The junction had 5 bases not matched to a gene; V was cut back by 0 bases and J by 5 bases. Germline CDR1 LGHNA, CDR2 YSLEER.

The receptor's source is a person aged 18-65 years who received the Ad26.COV2.S COVID-19 vaccine or a placebo. The genes are TRBV4-3 and TRBJ2-7; TRBD2 matches 9 bases. This specimen consisted of peripheral blood, obtained in a trial of Ad26.COV2.S vaccine versus placebo. In DNA, the CDR3 is TGCGCCAGCAGCCAAGATAGGTGGACTAGCGACGAGCAGTACTTC. Protein product: CASSQDRWTSDEQYF.